This TCR beta chain originates from a study of monozygotic twins with inflammatory bowel disease. Germline V gene lookup returns CDR1 LGHDT and CDR2 YNNKEL (reference sequence). The CDR3 spans 13 residues. Following a re-call of the 5' RACE reads, TCRdb has one entry per CDR3 protein and lacks DNA. The sample holds about 420,000 distinct CDR3 sequences. Material: blood. The TCR was taken from a human donor with ulcerative colitis or Crohn's disease, or a healthy co-twin of an affected twin (not recorded which). The V gene is TRBV3-1, the J gene TRBJ2-7; the TCRdb D gene call, TRBD2, has no DNA to confirm it. The CDR3 here is CASSILASYEQYF.